This TCR beta chain was recovered during a study of T cells in Graves' hyperthyroidism and ophthalmopathy. Findings of the study overall: Peripheral blood also featured most of the thyroid clonotypes expanded above 0.001.

Lactation, pregnancy, other autoimmune disease or uncontrolled infection excluded patients. An approximately 9.8 ml volume of fresh peripheral blood provided the PBMCs. Comment on this clonotype: Its target is not known.

TCR beta CDR3 region amplification was performed from RNA transcripts. A set of HTBI primers served as the primers for a first-round RT-PCR of the TCR CDR3. MiXCR, run by TCRdb on the multiplex PCR reads, gives a single entry per CDR3 protein. The data contain about 270,000 distinct CDR3 sequences, about 20% of them singletons. CDR1 is SNHLY and CDR2 is FYNNEI in the germline V gene. The CDR3 extends over 15 amino acids. Trimming shortened V by 4 bases and J by 4 bases, and 14 bases separated the two germline ends. J is TRBJ2-4 and V is TRBV2; no definite D call. The TCR comes from a man aged 30 to 39 with Graves' ophthalmopathy. Sequenced: blood. CDR3 protein: CASSVTSTRKNIQYF. The CDR3, as DNA: TGTGCCAGCAGTGTTACTTCTACCAGGAAAAACATTCAGTACTTC.